The 16 T cell receptor beta chains below were found in one sample sequenced in a study of blood T cell repertoires in COVID-19. TCRdb's table, derived via immunoSEQ multiplex PCR, lists solely in-frame clones and lacks some. Of 310,000 or so clones listed, roughly 84% are singletons. Sequences were obtained from peripheral blood. These receptors were obtained from a man in his forties or fifties with active or convalescent COVID-19.

About this clone: This specimen includes other DNA sequences encoding the same CDR3. This chain uses TRBV19 with TRBJ2-3, with 12 bases fitting TRBD2. V was pared by 1 base and J by 7 bases, with 6 bases of the junction left unmatched. The CDR3 is 16 amino acids. Germline CDR1 LNHDA, CDR2 SQIVND (reference sequence). The CDR3 here is CASSIGLAGDSHTQYF. CDR3 DNA: TGTGCCAGTAGTATAGGACTAGCGGGAGATTCCCATACGCAGTATTTT.

This chain connects TRBV6-1 to TRBJ2-4; D not certain. Trimming removed 3 bases from V and 6 bases from J, with 9 bases in between. The CDR3 consists of 13 residues. Germline V gives CDR1 MNHNS, CDR2 SASEGT. The CDR3 DNA reads TGTGCCAGCAGTGAGGGTACGGGAAACATTCAGTACTTC. Its translation: CASSEGTGNIQYF.

The chain's CDR3 is CASSYGLAGTRGEQFF. The DNA of the CDR3 is TGTGCCAGCAGCTACGGACTAGCGGGAACGAGGGGTGAGCAGTTCTTC. The V and J genes are TRBV7-9 and TRBJ2-1; 12 nucleotides align to TRBD2. V dropped 4 bases and J dropped 9; count of bases not matched to a gene: 10. CDR3 size: 16 residues. From germline, CDR1 is SEHNR and CDR2 FQNEAQ (reference sequence).

The J gene is TRBJ2-1, the V gene TRBV3-1 (or the pseudogene TRBV3-2); D gene uncertain. The germline V gene encodes CDR1 LGHDT and CDR2 YNNKEL (reference sequence). V was shortened by 1 base and J by 7 bases, with 8 bases between the two germline ends. The CDR3 sequence is 13 residues long. This CDR3 reads CASSQARKNEQFF. CDR3 in DNA: TGTGCCAGCAGCCAAGCGCGGAAAAATGAGCAGTTCTTC.

In its sample, this clone was seen once. The V call is TRBV12-3 or TRBV12-4, the J call TRBJ1-2; the D is unclear. Trimming took 2 bases from V and 8 from J, leaving 9 bases between them. This CDR3 has 12 amino acids. This CDR3 reads CASSLLAGGYTF. CDR3 nucleotides: TGTGCCAGCAGTTTATTGGCGGGGGGCTACACCTTC.

DNA of the CDR3: TGTGCCAGCAGCGCCACGGGGGGAAAGACCGATACGCAGTATTTT. Its translation is CASSATGGKTDTQYF. The V gene is TRBV9, the J gene TRBJ2-3; 7 bases align to TRBD2. The V gene's germline CDR1 is SGDLS and CDR2 YYNGEE. J gave up 6 bases and V 3 bases, and 10 bases lay outside the gene matches. The CDR3 loop spans 15 amino acids. Filled out from reference TRBV9 and TRBJ2-3, the complete variable domain reads DSGVTQTPKHLITATGQRVTLRCSPRSGDLSVYWYQQSLDQGLQFLIQYYNGEERAKGNILERFSAQQFPDLHSELNLSSLELGDSALYFCASSATGGKTDTQYFGPGTRLTVL.

This chain links TRBV2 with TRBJ2-6; D gene uncertain. Germline V lookup: CDR1 SNHLY, CDR2 FYNNEI. Trimming stripped 6 bases from V and 3 bases from J, with 9 bases between. This CDR3 is built from 14 residues. CDR3 loop: CASSGLVGANVLTF. In nucleotides, the CDR3 is TGTGCCAGCAGCGGGTTGGTTGGGGCCAACGTCCTGACTTTC.

The chain recombines TRBV19 with TRBJ2-7; D is uncertain. The CDR3 covers 14 residues. In germline, CDR1 is LNHDA, CDR2 SQIVND (reference sequence). V lost 4 bases, J lost 0 bases, and 10 bases lay in between. This chain's CDR3 is CASSTTLSSYEQYF. The CDR3 nucleotides read TGTGCCAGTAGTACAACCCTCAGCTCCTACGAGCAGTACTTC.

The chain has TRBV5-1 and TRBJ1-1; D perhaps matches TRBD1 (6 bases). The CDR3 has 18 residues. The V gene lost 1 base and the J gene lost 3 bases, with 22 bases spanning the gap. Per germline, CDR1 SGHRS and CDR2 YFSETQ. The CDR3 DNA follows: TGCGCCAGCAGCTTGAGGGTTGGTCGGGGGGCTGACGACACTGAAGCTTTCTTT. Residues: CASSLRVGRGADDTEAFF.

In nucleotides, the CDR3 is TGCAGCGTCAGAGACAGCCTCTACAATGAGCAGTTCTTC. It yields the protein CSVRDSLYNEQFF. The genes are TRBV29-1 and TRBJ2-1, with D perhaps matching TRBD1 (5 bases). The V gene's germline CDR1 is SQVTM and CDR2 ANQGSEA. The CDR3 spans 13 residues. V was trimmed by 6 bases and J by 3 bases, leaving 12 bases between them.

This rearrangement joins TRBV6-5 to TRBJ1-6; TRBD1 matches 8 bases. V shed 8 bases, J shed 8 bases, and the junction held 11 bases outside the gene matches. Germline lookup yields CDR1 MNHEY and CDR2 SVGAGI. The CDR3 contains 15 residues. CDR3 in DNA: TGTGCCAGCGAGTTACGTGGGACAGGAGATTCACCCCTCCACTTT. The encoded protein is CASELRGTGDSPLHF.

The chain uses TRBV3-1 (or the pseudogene TRBV3-2) and TRBJ2-1; unclear D gene. In germline, CDR1 is LGHDT, CDR2 YNNKEL (reference sequence). V was clipped by 0 bases and J by 4 bases, with 7 bases between them. This CDR3 contains 14 residues. CDR3 in amino acids: CASSQDPQYNEQFF. In DNA form, the CDR3 reads TGTGCCAGCAGCCAAGATCCCCAATACAATGAGCAGTTCTTC.

The chain couples TRBV5-1 to TRBJ2-1; tentative D call: TRBD2 (6 bases). Germline CDR1 and CDR2: SGHRS and YFSETQ. The CDR3 loop spans 14 amino acids. The ends were cut back, 4 bases at V and 7 bases at J, with 15 bases in the middle. CDR3 protein: CASSAGLEKNEQFF. CDR3 DNA: TGCGCCAGCAGCGCGGGACTCGAGAAAAATGAGCAGTTCTTC.

This clone appeared a single time. The chain joins TRBV9 to TRBJ2-1; 11 positions agree with TRBD2. The CDR3 has 15 amino acids. With 0 bases clipped from V and 7 bases from J, the junction kept 3 bases outside the gene matches. Germline V gene data show CDR1 as SGDLS and CDR2 as YYNGEE. The CDR3 DNA sequence: TGTGCCAGCAGCGTAGTAGCGGGAGGGCCGAATGAGCAGTTCTTC. This encodes CASSVVAGGPNEQFF.

This clone was seen only a few times. V usage is TRBV7-2 and J usage is TRBJ2-3, with TRBD1 identical over 10 bases. The CDR3 contains 15 residues. Germline V CDR1 and CDR2: SGHTA, FQGNSA. J gave up 5 bases and V 6 bases, and 8 bases lay outside the gene matches. CDR3 region: CASSLTGGRGDTQYF. For the CDR3, the DNA is TGTGCCAGCAGTCTGACAGGGGGCAGGGGAGATACGCAGTATTTT.

This chain connects TRBV27 to TRBJ1-6; the match to TRBD1 covers 8 bases. The ends lost 6 bases at V and 11 bases at J; junction bases unmatched: 9. The germline V gene encodes CDR1 MNHEY and CDR2 SMNVEV (reference sequence). CDR3 size: 14 residues. The CDR3 reads CASSFGQGGTPLHF. CDR3 DNA sequence: TGTGCCAGCAGCTTTGGACAGGGCGGTACACCCCTCCACTTT.